The clone carrying this T cell receptor (beta chain) has just one count. Its target is not known. Germline CDR1 and CDR2: SGDLS and YYNGEE. Trimming removed 0 bases from V and 4 bases from J, with 8 bases in between. The CDR3 totals 13 residues. Treatment defined: around 19 received Ad26.COV2.S at low or high dose, single or two shots; five or six received placebo; per-sample allocation not given. The samples date from day 63 after the first vaccine or placebo injection. Assay: immunoSEQ multiplex PCR; the TCRdb copy retains only in-frame clones and omits some. The repertoire consists of roughly 400,000 clones, with about 90% occurring once and the leading ten covering about 4.1%. These data belong to a study of Ad26.COV2.S vaccination and SARS-CoV-2 variants. The wider study: Intramuscular Ad26.COV2.S at 5x10^10 or 1x10^11 viral particles. Study findings and constraints: Compared with placebo recipients, vaccine recipients had higher spike-specific TCR breadth. Vaccine and placebo recipients had comparable breadth of non-spike TCRs.

The sequenced sample was peripheral blood, obtained in a trial of Ad26.COV2.S vaccine versus placebo. The TCR was taken from a person aged 18 to 65 who received the Ad26.COV2.S COVID-19 vaccine or a placebo. This chain joins TRBV9 and TRBJ2-7; maybe TRBD1 (6 bases). The CDR3 sequence is CASSVEQGYEQYF. The CDR3 region has the DNA TGTGCCAGCAGCGTAGAACAGGGATACGAGCAGTACTTC. Full variable domain (remainder filled in from reference TRBV9 and TRBJ2-7): DSGVTQTPKHLITATGQRVTLRCSPRSGDLSVYWYQQSLDQGLQFLIQYYNGEERAKGNILERFSAQQFPDLHSELNLSSLELGDSALYFCASSVEQGYEQYFGPGTRLTVT.